This record covers a single T cell receptor (beta chain). Antigen specificity is unknown. This sample is drawn from a study of T-cell reconstitution after alpha-beta-depleted transplantation in children. Study conclusions and caveats: Diversity of TCRbeta at day 60 was high in some patients, arising from surviving recipient T cells and thymic progenitors. By one year post-transplant, T-cell counts and diversity largely arose from T cells that were newly produced. Reportedly, roughly two months post-transplant, alpha-beta T cells arose from several hundred expanded graft clones.

V lost 3 bases, J lost 7 bases, and 12 bases lay in between. This CDR3 spans 13 amino acids. A library of TCRbeta sequences, prepared with unique molecular identifiers, was generated. TCRdb re-called the PCR reads through MiXCR, storing one row per CDR3 protein. This sample carries fewer than 150,000 distinct CDR3 sequences, about 9.5% of them seen once, and the ten largest clones take about 25%. Sequencing was performed on PBMCs, mostly from graft donor cells, taken 180 days after TCRalphabeta/CD19-depleted stem cell transplant. V and J are TRBV12-3 or TRBV12-4 and TRBJ1-2; D is ambiguous. The receptor comes from a girl less than two years old who had a stem cell transplant for combined immunodeficiency, so the T cells may come from the graft donor. This CDR3 reads CASSFGKIGGYTF. In nucleotides, the CDR3 is TGTGCCAGCAGTTTCGGCAAAATCGGTGGCTACACCTTC.